This TCR beta chain stems from a study of Ad26.COV2.S vaccination and SARS-CoV-2 variants. Across the study: Donor was assigned to the Ad26.COV2.S arm of trial COV1001.

General study findings and limits: Ad26.COV2.S recipients had broader spike-specific TCRs (P = 0.0014).

CDR3 length equals 14 residues. V lost 4 bases to trimming and J lost 5 bases; unmatched junction nucleotides: 4. Germline V gives CDR1 SGHTA, CDR2 FQGNSA. As concerns this clone: What it binds is unknown.

The treatment was: around 19 received Ad26.COV2.S at low or high dose, single or two shots; several received placebo; per-sample allocation not given. Each sample was drawn 63 days after the first injection (of vaccine or placebo). Spike of the Wuhan-strain SARS-CoV-2 was expressed by an Ad26 vector, which formed the vaccine. Assay used: immunoSEQ multiplex PCR; TCRdb lists only in-frame clones, some missing. The table has some 350,000 clones, roughly 88% seen once. The source is a person aged 18-65 years who received the Ad26.COV2.S COVID-19 vaccine or a placebo. The chain couples TRBV7-2 to TRBJ1-4; 7 bases align to TRBD1. The material sequenced was peripheral blood, taken in a trial of Ad26.COV2.S vaccine versus placebo. The CDR3 DNA follows: TGTGCCAGCAGCTCCGACAGGGTAAATGAAAAACTGTTTTTT. Translating gives CASSSDRVNEKLFF.